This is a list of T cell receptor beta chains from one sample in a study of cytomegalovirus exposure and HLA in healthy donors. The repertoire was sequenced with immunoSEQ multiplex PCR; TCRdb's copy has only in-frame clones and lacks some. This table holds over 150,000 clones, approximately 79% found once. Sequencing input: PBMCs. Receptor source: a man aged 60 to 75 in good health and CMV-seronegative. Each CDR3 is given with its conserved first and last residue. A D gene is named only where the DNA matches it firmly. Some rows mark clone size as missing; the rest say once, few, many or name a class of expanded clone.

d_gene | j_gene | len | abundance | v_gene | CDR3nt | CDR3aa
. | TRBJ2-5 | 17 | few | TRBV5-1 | TGCGCCAGCAGCCCTGGGGCCGACAGTTTCTACCCAGAGACCCAGTACTTC | CASSPGADSFYPETQYF
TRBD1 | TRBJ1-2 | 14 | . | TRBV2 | TGTGCCAGCAGCCTCAGGACAGGGGGTAATGGCTACACCTTC | CASSLRTGGNGYTF
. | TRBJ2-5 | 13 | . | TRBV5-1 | TGCGCCAGCAGCTTGGAGACTACGGTGGAGCAGTACTTC | CASSLETTVEQYF
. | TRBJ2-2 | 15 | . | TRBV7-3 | TGTGCCAGCAGTTCCCTTGGGGCCGACACCGGGGAGCTGTTTTTT | CASSSLGADTGELFF
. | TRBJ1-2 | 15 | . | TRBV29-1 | TGCAGCGTTGAAGCCCCGGACCAGGGAATGAGTGGCTACACCTTC | CSVEAPDQGMSGYTF
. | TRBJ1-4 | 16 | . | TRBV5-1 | TGCGCCAGCAGCCCCGAGAGGGCCCCAACTAATGAAAAACTGTTTTTT | CASSPERAPTNEKLFF
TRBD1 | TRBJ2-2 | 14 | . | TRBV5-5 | TGTGCCAGCAGCGGGACAGGGAACACCGGGGAGCTGTTTTTT | CASSGTGNTGELFF
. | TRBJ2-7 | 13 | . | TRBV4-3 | TGCGCCAGCAGCCAAGAGTCCGGGTACGAGCAGTACTTC | CASSQESGYEQYF
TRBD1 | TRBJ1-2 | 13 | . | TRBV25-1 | TGTGCCAGCAGTCCGGGACAGGATTACGGCTACACCTTC | CASSPGQDYGYTF
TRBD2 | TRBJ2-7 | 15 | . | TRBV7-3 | TGTGCCAGCAGCCCCAGCGGGGGAGCGTCCTACGAGCAGTACTTC | CASSPSGGASYEQYF
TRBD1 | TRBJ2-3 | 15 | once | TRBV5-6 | TGTGCCAGCAGCTTCGGGACAGGGGCCACAGATACGCAGTATTTT | CASSFGTGATDTQYF
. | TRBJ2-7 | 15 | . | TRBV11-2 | TGTGCCAGCAGCCAAGTAGGTACAGCCTCCTACGAGCAGTACTTC | CASSQVGTASYEQYF
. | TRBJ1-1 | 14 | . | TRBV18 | TGTGCCAGCTCATCACAACAGGGGAACACTGAAGCTTTCTTT | CASSSQQGNTEAFF
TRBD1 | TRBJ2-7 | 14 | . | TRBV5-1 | TGCGCCAGCAGCTATGGGACAGGGGCCTACGAGCAGTACTTC | CASSYGTGAYEQYF
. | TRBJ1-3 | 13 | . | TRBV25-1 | TGTGCCAGCAGTGAGTCAGGTGGAAACACCATATATTTT | CASSESGGNTIYF
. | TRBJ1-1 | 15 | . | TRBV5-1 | TGCGCCAGCAGCTTGATCCCGAAGAGGGACACTGAAGCTTTCTTT | CASSLIPKRDTEAFF
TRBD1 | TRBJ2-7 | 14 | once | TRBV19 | TGTGCCAGTAGTATAACGAGGGGGCGCGACGAGCAGTACTTC | CASSITRGRDEQYF
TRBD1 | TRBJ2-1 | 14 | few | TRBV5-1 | TGCGCCACCAATACAGGGGGAACGTCAAATGAGCAGTTCTTC | CATNTGGTSNEQFF
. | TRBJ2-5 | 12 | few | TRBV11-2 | TGTGCCAGCAGCCACGAAGCGGAGACCCAGTACTTC | CASSHEAETQYF
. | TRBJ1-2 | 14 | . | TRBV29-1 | TGCAGCGTCCTAACGGGGGACGGCAACTATGGCTACACCTTC | CSVLTGDGNYGYTF
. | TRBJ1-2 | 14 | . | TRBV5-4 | TGTGCCAGCAGCTTTTTGTTTTTCGGCTATGGCTACACCTTC | CASSFLFFGYGYTF
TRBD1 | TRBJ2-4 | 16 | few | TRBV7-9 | TGTGCCAGCAGCTTTTCTAAACAGGGGACAAGAAACATTCAGTACTTC | CASSFSKQGTRNIQYF